This T cell receptor (beta chain) was observed in a study of shared clonotypes between healthy human individuals. Looking at the study overall: Samples came from a couple of female and a few male donors aged 18 to 49. General study points: Clonotypes shared by all four sorted-subset donors had higher generation probabilities than non-shared clonotypes. Rarefaction gave evidence that sorted-subset sequencing remained incomplete despite large depth.

The donor population consisted of healthy HIV-negative adults with no recent acute infections or vaccinations. The method was immunoSEQ multiplex PCR; TCRdb's version includes in-frame clones alone and lacks a portion of them. The sample has some 700,000 clones; around 90% are singletons. Of note for this clone: Its matching antigen is unknown.

V trimming: 6 bases; J trimming: 5 bases; junction bases outside the gene matches: 7. CDR1 is MNHNY, CDR2 SVGAGI, per germline (reference sequence). The CDR3 sequence is 14 residues long. Sequencing input: memory CD8+ T cells from PBMCs. Subset described: CD45RO+ cells pooled with CCR7-negative TemRA cells. This rearrangement joins TRBV6-6 to TRBJ2-1; TRBD2 agrees at 7 bases. The receptor was derived from a man younger than 35 in good health. Some clones in this sample may be carry-over from other donors' samples. The CDR3, as DNA: TGTGCCAGCAGCTCCGGGACTATTGACAATGAGCAGTTCTTC. This translates into CASSSGTIDNEQFF.